This TCR beta chain was recovered during a study of human T cells and chemical hapten exposure. This clonotype was found once. Described time point: healthy volunteer bleed at 6 weeks. Extraction yielded total RNA from whole blood (unfractionated). Attachment of unique molecular identifiers to individual cDNA molecules was performed in the library. TCRdb re-derived calls from the RACE reads in MiXCR, one entry per CDR3 protein. This repertoire shows approximately 79,000 distinct CDR3 sequences, around 8.7% found once; its top ten account for roughly 1.5%. V was trimmed by 4 bases and J by 5 bases, leaving 9 bases between them. This CDR3 is built from 12 residues. CDR1 and CDR2 from the germline V gene are PRHDT and FYEKMQ (reference sequence).

The genes are TRBV13 and TRBJ2-7, with TRBD1 as a possible D gene (5 bases). This receptor was taken from a male donor in good health. Some clones in this sample may be carry-over from other donors' samples. Material: whole blood. CDR3 sequence: CASSSQGHEQYF. For the CDR3, the DNA is TGTGCCAGCAGCTCCCAGGGTCACGAGCAGTACTTC.